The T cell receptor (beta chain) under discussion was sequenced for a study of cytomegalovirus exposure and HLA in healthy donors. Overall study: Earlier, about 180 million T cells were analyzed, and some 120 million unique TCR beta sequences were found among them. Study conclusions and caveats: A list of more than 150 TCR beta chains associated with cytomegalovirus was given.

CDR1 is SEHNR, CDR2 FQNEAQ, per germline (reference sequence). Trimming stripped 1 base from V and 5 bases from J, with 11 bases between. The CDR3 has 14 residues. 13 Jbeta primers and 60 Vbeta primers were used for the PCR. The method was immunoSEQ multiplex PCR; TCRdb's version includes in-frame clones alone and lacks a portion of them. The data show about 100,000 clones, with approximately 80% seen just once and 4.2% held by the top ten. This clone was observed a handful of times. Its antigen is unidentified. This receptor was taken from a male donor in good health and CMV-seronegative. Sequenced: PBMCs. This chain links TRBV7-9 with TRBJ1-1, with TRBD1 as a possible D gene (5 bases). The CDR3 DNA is TGTGCCAGCAGCTTAGATTCAGGGATAACTGAAGCTTTCTTT. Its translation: CASSLDSGITEAFF.